The 31 T cell receptor beta chains presented below share a single source sample, sequenced in a study of blood T cell repertoires in COVID-19. Generated by immunoSEQ multiplex PCR, the TCRdb table keeps only in-frame clones and is missing some. The sample lists hundreds of thousands of clones, about 88% seen once, with about 9.9% in the top ten. Material: PBMCs or T cells enriched from blood (not recorded which). Every receptor here comes from a woman in her forties who had recovered from COVID-19.

The chain is built from TRBV7-3 and TRBJ2-7; D is uncertain. This CDR3 is 13 amino acids long. The germline CDR1 and CDR2 sequences are SGHTA and FQGTGA. V gave up 5 bases and J gave up 1 base, with 9 bases separating them. CDR3: CASSPPGSYEQYF. CDR3 DNA sequence: TGTGCCAGCAGCCCCCCCGGTTCCTACGAGCAGTACTTC.

The V and J genes are TRBV6-5 and TRBJ2-5; 8 bases agree with TRBD1. Losses at the gene ends were 6 bases for V and 5 bases for J; bases not matched to a gene: 8. CDR3 length: 14 residues. CDR1 MNHEY and CDR2 SVGAGI come from the germline V gene. Here the CDR3 reads CASSGQGARETQYF. CDR3 coding DNA: TGTGCCAGCAGCGGGCAGGGGGCTAGGGAGACCCAGTACTTC.

The chain recombines TRBV20-1 with TRBJ2-3, with 9 bases identical to TRBD2. Unmatched junction bases numbered 4, after V lost 3 bases and J lost 3 bases. The CDR3 length is 14 residues. Germline V CDR1 and CDR2: DFQATT, SNEGSKA (reference sequence). CDR3 bases: TGCAGTGCTAGTCCCAGCGGGGGGACAGATACGCAGTATTTT. It encodes CSASPSGGTDTQYF.

The V gene is TRBV5-4, the J gene TRBJ1-5; 7 bases line up with TRBD1. The CDR3 has 14 amino acids. Per the germline V gene, CDR1 is SGHNT and CDR2 is YYREEE (reference sequence). V gave up 3 bases and J gave up 6 bases; unmatched junction bases: 6. CDR3 loop: CASSSTGLGQPQHF. Here the CDR3 DNA reads TGTGCCAGCAGCTCGACAGGGTTGGGTCAGCCCCAGCATTTT. Complete variable domain (other parts from reference TRBV5-4 and TRBJ1-5): ETGVTQSPTHLIKTRGQQVTLRCSSQSGHNTVSWYQQALGQGPQFIFQYYREEENGRGNFPPRFSGLQFPNYSSELNVNALELDDSALYLCASSSTGLGQPQHFGDGTRLSIL.

This chain links TRBV19 with TRBJ1-3; D not resolved. The CDR3 contains 19 residues. Trimming cost V 1 base and J 0 bases, with 19 bases left between them. CDR1 and CDR2 from the germline V gene are LNHDA and SQIVND (reference sequence). CDR3 region: CASSIGARRATHSGNTIYF. The DNA of the CDR3 is TGTGCCAGTAGTATAGGGGCAAGGAGGGCGACACACTCTGGAAACACCATATATTTT.

This clone was counted between two and nine times. The chain has TRBV2 and TRBJ1-2, with no clear D. The CDR3 consists of 16 residues. The germline V gene has CDR1 SNHLY and CDR2 FYNNEI. The V end was cut by 6 bases, the J end by 8 bases, with 25 bases between. CDR3 protein: CASSDTIIQQAGGYTF. The CDR3 DNA sequence: TGTGCCAGCAGCGATACAATAATTCAGCAGGCTGGGGGCTACACCTTC.

This clone was counted between two and nine times. This chain joins TRBV5-4 and TRBJ2-1, with D perhaps TRBD2 (6 bases). The CDR3 contains 16 residues. Per germline, CDR1 SGHNT and CDR2 YYREEE (reference sequence). The V and J ends lost 2 bases and 1 base respectively, with 13 bases between them. The chain's CDR3 is CASSFRLAMSYNEQFF. Written as DNA, the CDR3 is TGTGCCAGCAGCTTCCGGCTAGCGATGTCCTACAATGAGCAGTTCTTC.

The chain combines TRBV7-8 with TRBJ2-1; 11 bases fit TRBD2. This CDR3 has 16 amino acids. The ends lost 5 bases at V and 4 bases at J; junction bases unmatched: 7. Germline loops: CDR1 SGHVS, CDR2 FQNEAQ. Written as DNA, the CDR3 is TGTGCCAGCAGCCGGGCCGGGACTAGCGGTTACAATGAGCAGTTCTTC. Protein sequence: CASSRAGTSGYNEQFF.

J is TRBJ2-3 and V is TRBV10-1; perhaps TRBD2 as D (5 bases). The CDR3 is 12 amino acids. The germline CDR1 and CDR2 sequences are WNHNN and SYGVQD (reference sequence). V was shortened by 0 bases and J by 9 bases, with 7 bases between the two germline ends. The CDR3 is CASSESGGTQYF. CDR3 sequence (DNA): TGCGCCAGCAGTGAGTCCGGCGGGACGCAGTATTTT.

The chain carries TRBV5-1 and TRBJ2-3; a weak D match, TRBD1 (5 bases). Germline V CDR1 and CDR2: SGHRS, YFSETQ. The CDR3 runs 16 residues. Trimming took 0 bases from V and 0 from J, leaving 11 bases between them. The CDR3 reads CASSLADSPSTDTQYF. CDR3 nucleotide sequence: TGCGCCAGCAGCTTGGCCGACAGCCCTAGCACAGATACGCAGTATTTT.

The chain links TRBV30 to TRBJ1-1, with D hard to call. The V gene's germline CDR1 is GTSNPN and CDR2 SVGIG (reference sequence). The CDR3 runs to 13 residues. V was cut by 2 bases and J by 6 bases, with 13 bases left in between. The CDR3 sequence is CAWSPGRVAEAFF. CDR3 nucleotide sequence: TGTGCCTGGAGTCCCGGGAGGGTGGCTGAAGCTTTCTTT.

The V gene is TRBV7-2, the J gene TRBJ2-4, with 7 bases aligning to TRBD1. CDR1 and CDR2 (germline): SGHTA, FQGNSA. The CDR3 loop spans 15 amino acids. The trim removed 5 bases at V and 8 bases at J, leaving 12 bases unmatched. The CDR3 region is CASSEQTGWMDIQYF. The CDR3 nucleotides are TGTGCCAGCAGCGAACAGACAGGGTGGATGGACATTCAGTACTTC. Using reference TRBV7-2 and TRBJ2-4 for the parts outside the CDR3, the full variable domain is GAGVSQSPSNKVTEKGKDVELRCDPISGHTALYWYRQSLGQGLEFLIYFQGNSAPDKSGLPSDRFSAERTGGSVSTLTIQRTQQEDSAVYLCASSEQTGWMDIQYFGAGTRLSVL.

This chain connects TRBV9 to TRBJ1-2; TRBD1 is a possible D gene (6 bases). V was trimmed by 0 bases and J by 7 bases, leaving 10 bases between them. Germline loops: CDR1 SGDLS, CDR2 YYNGEE. The CDR3 loop spans 13 amino acids. This CDR3 reads CASSVEGVLGYTF. CDR3 nucleotides: TGTGCCAGCAGCGTAGAGGGGGTACTTGGCTACACCTTC. Based on the CDR3 plus reference TRBV9 and TRBJ1-2, the full variable domain is DSGVTQTPKHLITATGQRVTLRCSPRSGDLSVYWYQQSLDQGLQFLIQYYNGEERAKGNILERFSAQQFPDLHSELNLSSLELGDSALYFCASSVEGVLGYTFGSGTRLTVV.

This chain uses TRBV5-4 with TRBJ1-1; 8 bases fit TRBD1. The germline V gene encodes CDR1 SGHNT and CDR2 YYREEE (reference sequence). CDR3 length: 15 amino acids. Unmatched junction bases numbered 3, after V lost 2 bases and J lost 0 bases. The CDR3 sequence is CASSLDRGVNTEAFF. The CDR3 nucleotides read TGTGCCAGCAGCTTAGACAGGGGAGTGAACACTGAAGCTTTCTTT. Complete variable domain (other parts from reference TRBV5-4 and TRBJ1-1): ETGVTQSPTHLIKTRGQQVTLRCSSQSGHNTVSWYQQALGQGPQFIFQYYREEENGRGNFPPRFSGLQFPNYSSELNVNALELDDSALYLCASSLDRGVNTEAFFGQGTRLTVV.

The V call is TRBV5-1, the J call TRBJ2-2, with 10 bases fitting TRBD2. V dropped 0 bases and J dropped 0; count of bases not matched to a gene: 5. The germline V gene has CDR1 SGHRS and CDR2 YFSETQ. The CDR3 extends over 18 amino acids. Here the CDR3 reads CASSLAGTSAANTGELFF. The CDR3 DNA is TGCGCCAGCAGCTTGGCCGGGACTAGCGCAGCGAACACCGGGGAGCTGTTTTTT.

This rearrangement joins TRBV5-6 to TRBJ2-2; 7 bases match TRBD1. The trim removed 1 base at V and 6 bases at J, leaving 6 bases unmatched. The CDR3 sequence is 15 residues long. CDR1 is SGHDT and CDR2 is YYEEEE in the germline V gene. CDR3 sequence: CASSLLGTVPGELFF. In nucleotides, the CDR3 is TGTGCCAGCAGCTTGTTGGGGACAGTCCCCGGGGAGCTGTTTTTT.

In this sample, this clone turned up once. The chain links TRBV7-2 to TRBJ2-3; the D is unclear. Germline assignment: CDR1 SGHTA and CDR2 FQGNSA. V was cut by 5 bases and J by 5 bases, with 11 bases left in between. The CDR3 has 13 residues. The DNA of the CDR3 is TGTGCCAGCAGCAACGACTGGCGAGATACGCAGTATTTT. Its protein product is CASSNDWRDTQYF. The variable domain in full, completed from reference TRBV7-2 and TRBJ2-3, reads GAGVSQSPSNKVTEKGKDVELRCDPISGHTALYWYRQSLGQGLEFLIYFQGNSAPDKSGLPSDRFSAERTGGSVSTLTIQRTQQEDSAVYLCASSNDWRDTQYFGPGTRLTVL.

This rearrangement joins TRBV19 to TRBJ1-2; D uncertain. The CDR3 is 13 residues long. Trimming took off 2 bases at V and 4 bases at J, with 8 bases between the two ends. Germline V gene data show CDR1 as LNHDA and CDR2 as SQIVND (reference sequence). CDR3 sequence reads: CASSIQDTYGYTF. The CDR3 coding sequence is TGTGCCAGTAGTATACAGGATACCTATGGCTACACCTTC.

This clone was seen only once. The chain couples TRBV3-1 (or the pseudogene TRBV3-2) to TRBJ2-3; no firm D call. This CDR3 is built from 14 residues. CDR1 is LGHDT and CDR2 is YNNKEL in the germline V gene (reference sequence). Trimming pared 0 bases from V and 4 bases from J, leaving 8 bases between. The CDR3 sequence: CASSQDSLPDTQYF. The CDR3 nucleotides are TGTGCCAGCAGCCAAGACTCTCTCCCAGATACGCAGTATTTT.

V and J are TRBV12-3 or TRBV12-4 and TRBJ1-6, with D tentatively TRBD1 (6 bases). This CDR3 comprises 13 residues. V was shortened by 3 bases and J by 10 bases, with 10 bases between the two germline ends. CDR3 in DNA: TGTGCCAGCAGTTTTGAAACAGGGTCACCCCTCCACTTT. This sequence encodes CASSFETGSPLHF.

The V and J genes are TRBV19 and TRBJ2-1; TRBD2 matches at 13 bases. Germline CDR1 and CDR2: LNHDA and SQIVND (reference sequence). The CDR3 sequence is 20 residues long. Unmatched junction bases numbered 21, after V lost 1 base and J lost 12 bases. CDR3 amino acids: CASSIGLPMELLAGGLLQFF. The DNA for the CDR3 is TGTGCCAGTAGTATAGGCCTACCAATGGAGTTACTAGCGGGAGGGCTCCTGCAGTTCTTC. Complete variable domain (other parts from reference TRBV19 and TRBJ2-1): DGGITQSPKYLFRKEGQNVTLSCEQNLNHDAMYWYRQDPGQGLRLIYYSQIVNDFQKGDIAEGYSVSREKKESFPLTVTSAQKNPTAFYLCASSIGLPMELLAGGLLQFFGPGTRLTVL.

The chain joins TRBV21-1 to TRBJ1-2; the table's D call TRBD1 went unverified against the DNA. TRBV21-1 is noted as a pseudogene. The CDR3 covers 12 residues. CDR3 coding DNA: TGTGCCAGCAGCAAAGCAGGGGGCGGCTACACCTTC. Its protein product is CASSKAGGGYTF.

Of note for this clone: This specimen includes other DNA sequences encoding the same CDR3. The chain couples TRBV7-3 to TRBJ2-3; 11 bases map to TRBD2. Trimming at V came to 0 bases and at J to 5 bases, leaving 4 bases not matched to a gene. There are 16 residues in the CDR3. Germline CDR1 and CDR2: SGHTA and FQGTGA. CDR3 loop: CASSLTSGRAVDTQYF. As DNA, the CDR3 is TGTGCCAGCAGCTTAACTAGCGGGAGGGCCGTAGATACGCAGTATTTT.

The chain combines TRBV7-2 with TRBJ2-7; 7 nucleotides align to TRBD1. The CDR3 runs 14 residues. The trim removed 4 bases at V and 1 base at J, leaving 4 bases unmatched. Germline CDR1 is SGHTA and CDR2 is FQGNSA. This CDR3 is CASSSDRVSYEQYF. CDR3 nucleotide sequence: TGTGCCAGCAGCTCAGACAGGGTTTCCTACGAGCAGTACTTC.

The chain links TRBV19 to TRBJ2-5; the match to TRBD1 covers 7 bases. This CDR3 comprises 16 residues. After removal of 2 bases from V and 0 bases from J, the junction contained 6 bases not matched to a gene. Per germline, CDR1 LNHDA and CDR2 SQIVND (reference sequence). The CDR3 sequence: CASSITGTVYQETQYF. DNA for the CDR3: TGTGCCAGTAGTATAACCGGGACAGTGTACCAAGAGACCCAGTACTTC. Filled out from reference TRBV19 and TRBJ2-5, the complete variable domain reads DGGITQSPKYLFRKEGQNVTLSCEQNLNHDAMYWYRQDPGQGLRLIYYSQIVNDFQKGDIAEGYSVSREKKESFPLTVTSAQKNPTAFYLCASSITGTVYQETQYFGPGTRLLVL.

Turning to this clone: This CDR3 is also generated by other DNA sequences in the sample. For the CDR3, the DNA is TGTGCCAGCAGCTTAGAGAGCTCCTACAATGAGCAGTTCTTC. Its translation is CASSLESSYNEQFF. The gene calls are TRBV7-3 and TRBJ2-1, with unresolved D. V lost 2 bases and J lost 0, with 5 bases in between. Per the germline V gene, CDR1 is SGHTA and CDR2 is FQGTGA. The CDR3 totals 14 residues.

The V call is TRBV29-1, the J call TRBJ2-1; D gene ambiguous. Germline CDR1 SQVTM, CDR2 ANQGSEA. The CDR3 length is 13 residues. Between the trimmed V and J ends, which lost 7 bases and 5 bases, there was a span of 15 bases. CDR3 coding DNA: TGCAGCGCCCCCTCTCCAGGAAACAATGAGCAGTTCTTC. This sequence encodes CSAPSPGNNEQFF.

The rearrangement links TRBV11-3 to TRBJ1-2, with 8 bases identical to TRBD1. The junction had 3 bases not matched to a gene; V was cut back by 4 bases and J by 5 bases. The CDR3 spans 13 residues. Germline CDR1 and CDR2: SGHNT and YENEEA. Written as DNA, the CDR3 is TGTGCCAGCAGCTACAGGGGGGGATATGGCTACACCTTC. This sequence encodes CASSYRGGYGYTF.

The V and J genes are TRBV29-1 and TRBJ1-1; no firm D call. The germline V gene has CDR1 SQVTM and CDR2 ANQGSEA. V was shortened by 3 bases and J by 5 bases, with 16 bases between the two germline ends. This CDR3 region has 14 residues. Here the CDR3 DNA reads TGCAGCGTTGAGATGGCGTCGGGTTCGACTGAAGCTTTCTTT. It encodes CSVEMASGSTEAFF.

CDR3 in DNA: TGTGCCAGCAGCTTCGGACAGGGGATGGGGAATTACAATGAGCAGTTCTTC. This translates into CASSFGQGMGNYNEQFF. The chain joins TRBV11-3 to TRBJ2-1; 9 positions agree with TRBD1. Germline CDR1 reads SGHNT; CDR2 reads YENEEA. The CDR3 totals 17 residues. The V and J ends lost 3 bases and 4 bases, in that order; junction bases with no gene match: 10.

The rearrangement joins TRBV19 to TRBJ2-1; 8 bases fit TRBD1. The CDR3 covers 13 residues. Germline V gives CDR1 LNHDA, CDR2 SQIVND (reference sequence). The V gene end was trimmed by 4 bases and the J gene end by 12 bases; junction bases not matched to a gene: 8. The CDR3 reads CASSNHRQGRQFF. CDR3 bases: TGTGCCAGTAGTAACCACCGACAGGGGCGGCAGTTCTTC. The full variable domain, completed using reference TRBV19 and TRBJ2-1, is DGGITQSPKYLFRKEGQNVTLSCEQNLNHDAMYWYRQDPGQGLRLIYYSQIVNDFQKGDIAEGYSVSREKKESFPLTVTSAQKNPTAFYLCASSNHRQGRQFFGPGTRLTVL.